The present T cell receptor beta chain was sequenced within a study of PD-1 blockade in mismatch repair-deficient tumors. Sequencing used immunoSEQ multiplex PCR; TCRdb keeps in-frame clones, though not all of them. The table has tens of thousands of clones, 83% seen once; the top ten hold 20% to 25%. This CDR3 region has 19 residues. The trim removed 0 bases at V and 2 bases at J, leaving 12 bases unmatched. CDR1 MDHEN and CDR2 SYDVKM come from the germline V gene. This sample comprised peripheral blood, obtained 12 weeks after starting pembrolizumab. The chain carries TRBV28 and TRBJ2-3; the match to TRBD2 covers 9 bases. The sequence came from an adult with mismatch repair-deficient cancer. CDR3 in amino acids: CASSLWLAGNGDHTDTQYF. The CDR3 nucleotides read TGTGCCAGCAGTTTATGGCTAGCGGGAAATGGGGACCACACAGATACGCAGTATTTT.